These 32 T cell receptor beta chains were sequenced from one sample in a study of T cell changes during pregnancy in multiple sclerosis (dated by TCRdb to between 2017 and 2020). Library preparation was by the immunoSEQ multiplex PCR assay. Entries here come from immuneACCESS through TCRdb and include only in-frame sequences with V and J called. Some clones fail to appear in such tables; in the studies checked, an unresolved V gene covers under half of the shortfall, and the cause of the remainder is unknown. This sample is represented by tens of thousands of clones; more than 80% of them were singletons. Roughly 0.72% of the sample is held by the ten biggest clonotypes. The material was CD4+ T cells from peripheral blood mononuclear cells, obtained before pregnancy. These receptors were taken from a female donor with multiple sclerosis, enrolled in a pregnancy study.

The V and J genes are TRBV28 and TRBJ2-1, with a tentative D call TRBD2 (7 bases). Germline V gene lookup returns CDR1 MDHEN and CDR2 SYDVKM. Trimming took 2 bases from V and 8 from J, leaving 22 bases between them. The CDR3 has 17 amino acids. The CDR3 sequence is CASSLGPKWGGLDEQFF. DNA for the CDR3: TGTGCCAGCAGTTTAGGGCCGAAGTGGGGGGGGCTCGATGAGCAGTTCTTC.

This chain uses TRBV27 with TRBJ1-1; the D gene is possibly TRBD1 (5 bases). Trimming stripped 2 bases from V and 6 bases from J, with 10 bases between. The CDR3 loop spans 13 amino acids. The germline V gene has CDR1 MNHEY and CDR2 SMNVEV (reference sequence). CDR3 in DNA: TGTGCCAGCAGTTTAAGGGCAGGGCCTGAAGCTTTCTTT. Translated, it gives CASSLRAGPEAFF.

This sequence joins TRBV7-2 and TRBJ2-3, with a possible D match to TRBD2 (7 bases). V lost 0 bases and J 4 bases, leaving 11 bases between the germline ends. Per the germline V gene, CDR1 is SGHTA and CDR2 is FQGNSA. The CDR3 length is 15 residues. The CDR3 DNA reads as TGTGCCAGCAGCTTAGCGGGGGGGCCGTCAGATACGCAGTATTTT. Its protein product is CASSLAGGPSDTQYF.

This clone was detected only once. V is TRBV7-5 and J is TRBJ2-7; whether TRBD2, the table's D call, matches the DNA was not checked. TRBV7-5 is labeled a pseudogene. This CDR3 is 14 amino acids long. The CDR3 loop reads CVRSWGGLGYEQYF. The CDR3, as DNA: TGTGTCAGAAGCTGGGGGGGCCTCGGGTACGAGCAGTACTTC.

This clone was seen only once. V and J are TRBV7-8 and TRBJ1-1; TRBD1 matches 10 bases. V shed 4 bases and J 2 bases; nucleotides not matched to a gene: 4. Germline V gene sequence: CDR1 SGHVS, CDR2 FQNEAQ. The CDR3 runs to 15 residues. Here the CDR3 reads CASSSRQGANTEAFF. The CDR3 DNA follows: TGTGCCAGCAGCTCACGACAGGGGGCAAACACTGAAGCTTTCTTT. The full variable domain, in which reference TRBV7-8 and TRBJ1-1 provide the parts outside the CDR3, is GAGVSQSPRYKVAKRGQDVALRCDPISGHVSLFWYQQALGQGPEFLTYFQNEAQLDKSGLPSDRFFAERPEGSVSTLKIQRTQQEDSAVYLCASSSRQGANTEAFFGQGTRLTVV.

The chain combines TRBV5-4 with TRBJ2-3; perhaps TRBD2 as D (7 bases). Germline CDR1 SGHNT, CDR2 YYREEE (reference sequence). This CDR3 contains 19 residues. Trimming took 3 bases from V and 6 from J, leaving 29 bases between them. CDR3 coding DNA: TGTGCCAGCAGCTCCGGGGGCTCCGCCTTTGCGGGGGCTAGGGATACGCAGTATTTT. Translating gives CASSSGGSAFAGARDTQYF.

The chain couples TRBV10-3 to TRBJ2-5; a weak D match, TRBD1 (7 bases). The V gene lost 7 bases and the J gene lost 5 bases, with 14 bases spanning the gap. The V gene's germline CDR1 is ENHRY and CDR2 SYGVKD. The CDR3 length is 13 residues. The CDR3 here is CAIKSSGGETQYF. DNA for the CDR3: TGTGCCATCAAAAGCTCAGGGGGGGAGACCCAGTACTTC.

The CDR3 nucleotides read TGTGCCAGCTCTCGTTCCGGGACAGCCTCTCATCGGACTACAAATGAGCAGTTCTTC. It is translated as CASSRSGTASHRTTNEQFF. The J gene is TRBJ2-1, the V gene TRBV18; the D gene is possibly TRBD1 (7 bases). Germline CDR1 reads KGHSH; CDR2 reads LQKENI. The germline V and J ends were trimmed by 6 bases and 7 bases, with 31 bases remaining between them. This CDR3 has 19 residues.

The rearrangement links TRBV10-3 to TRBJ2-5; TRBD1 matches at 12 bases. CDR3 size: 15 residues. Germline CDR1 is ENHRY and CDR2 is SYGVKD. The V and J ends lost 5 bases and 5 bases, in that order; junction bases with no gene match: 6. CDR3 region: CAISPGQGAGETQYF. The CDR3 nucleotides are TGTGCCATCAGTCCGGGACAGGGGGCCGGGGAGACCCAGTACTTC.

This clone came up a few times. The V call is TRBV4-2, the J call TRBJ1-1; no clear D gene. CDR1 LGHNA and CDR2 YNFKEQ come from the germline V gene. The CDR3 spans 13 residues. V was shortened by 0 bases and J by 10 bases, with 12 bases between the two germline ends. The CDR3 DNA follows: TGTGCCAGCAGCCAAGAGAGCCACGAGTCAGCTTTCTTT. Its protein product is CASSQESHESAFF.

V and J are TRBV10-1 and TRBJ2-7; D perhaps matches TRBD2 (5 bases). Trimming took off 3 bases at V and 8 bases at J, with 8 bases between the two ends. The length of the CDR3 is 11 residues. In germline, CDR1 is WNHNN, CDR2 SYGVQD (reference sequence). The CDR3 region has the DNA TGCGCCAGCAGTGACTCCGGGAAGCAGTACTTC. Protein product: CASSDSGKQYF.

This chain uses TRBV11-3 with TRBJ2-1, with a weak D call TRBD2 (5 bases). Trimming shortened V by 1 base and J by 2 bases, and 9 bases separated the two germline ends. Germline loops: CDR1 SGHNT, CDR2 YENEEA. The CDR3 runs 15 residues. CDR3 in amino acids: CASSLVGGPYNEQFF. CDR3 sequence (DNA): TGTGCCAGCAGCTTAGTCGGCGGGCCCTACAATGAGCAGTTCTTC.

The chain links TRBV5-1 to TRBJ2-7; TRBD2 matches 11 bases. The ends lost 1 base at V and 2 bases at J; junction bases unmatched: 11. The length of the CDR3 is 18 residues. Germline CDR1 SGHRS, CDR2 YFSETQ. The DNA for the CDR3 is TGCGCCAGCAGCTTGTGGGAACTAGCGGGAGTCACTACCTACGAGCAGTACTTC. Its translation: CASSLWELAGVTTYEQYF.

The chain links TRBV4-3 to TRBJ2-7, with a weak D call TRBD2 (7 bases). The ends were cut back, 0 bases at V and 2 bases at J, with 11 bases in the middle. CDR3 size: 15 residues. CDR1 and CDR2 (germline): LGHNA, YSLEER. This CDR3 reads CASSQESGGAYEQYF. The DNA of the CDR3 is TGCGCCAGCAGCCAAGAATCGGGGGGCGCCTACGAGCAGTACTTC.

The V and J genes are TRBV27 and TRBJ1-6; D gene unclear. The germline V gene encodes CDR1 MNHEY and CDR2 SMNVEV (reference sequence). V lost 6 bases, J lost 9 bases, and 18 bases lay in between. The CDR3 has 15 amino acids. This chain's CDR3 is CASSLRVAGSSPLHF. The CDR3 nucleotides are TGTGCCAGCAGCCTAAGGGTGGCGGGGTCTTCACCCCTCCACTTT.

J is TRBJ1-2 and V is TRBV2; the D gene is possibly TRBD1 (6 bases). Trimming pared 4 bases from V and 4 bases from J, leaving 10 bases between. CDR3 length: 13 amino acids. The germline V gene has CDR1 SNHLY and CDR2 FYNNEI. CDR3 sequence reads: CASSGDKIYGYTF. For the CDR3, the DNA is TGTGCCAGCAGTGGGGACAAAATCTATGGCTACACCTTC.

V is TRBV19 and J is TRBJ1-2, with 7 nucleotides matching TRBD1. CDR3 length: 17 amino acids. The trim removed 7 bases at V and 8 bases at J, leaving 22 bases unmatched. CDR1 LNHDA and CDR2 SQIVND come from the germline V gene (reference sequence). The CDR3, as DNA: TGTGCCAGTATTCCTGTGGCCGGGACAGTGGCCGGGTTGGGCTACACCTTC. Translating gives CASIPVAGTVAGLGYTF.

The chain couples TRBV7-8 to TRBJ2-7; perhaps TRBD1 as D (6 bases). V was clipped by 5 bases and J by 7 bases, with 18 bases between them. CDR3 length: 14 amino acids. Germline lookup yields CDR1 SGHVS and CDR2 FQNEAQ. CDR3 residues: CASSHKPLQGEQYF. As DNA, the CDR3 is TGTGCCAGCAGCCATAAACCCTTACAGGGTGAGCAGTACTTC.

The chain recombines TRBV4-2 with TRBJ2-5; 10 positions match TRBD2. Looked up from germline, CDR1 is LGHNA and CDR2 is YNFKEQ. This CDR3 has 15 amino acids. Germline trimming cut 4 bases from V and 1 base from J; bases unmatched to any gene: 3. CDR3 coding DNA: TGTGCCAGCAGCCCCTCTAGCGGGGGCCAAGAGACCCAGTACTTC. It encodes CASSPSSGGQETQYF.

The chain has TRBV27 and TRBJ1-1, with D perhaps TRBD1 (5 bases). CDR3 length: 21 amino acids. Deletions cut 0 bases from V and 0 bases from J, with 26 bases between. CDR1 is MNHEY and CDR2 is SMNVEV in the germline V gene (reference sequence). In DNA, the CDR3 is TGTGCCAGCAGTTTATCGGGCGGGATAGGGTTGGCGGGGGGGATGAACACTGAAGCTTTCTTT. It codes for CASSLSGGIGLAGGMNTEAFF.

This chain's CDR3 is CASSKVQVNTEAFF. The CDR3 DNA reads TGTGCCAGTAGTAAGGTACAGGTGAACACTGAAGCTTTCTTT. This rearrangement joins TRBV19 to TRBJ1-1, with D tentatively TRBD1 (5 bases). V was cut by 4 bases and J by 0 bases, with 9 bases left in between. Germline-derived CDR1 and CDR2 are LNHDA and SQIVND (reference sequence). The CDR3 is 14 amino acids.

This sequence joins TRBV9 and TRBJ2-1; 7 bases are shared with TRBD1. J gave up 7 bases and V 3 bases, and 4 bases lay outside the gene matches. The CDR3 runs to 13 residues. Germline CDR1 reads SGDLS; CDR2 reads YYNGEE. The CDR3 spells CASSAQQGNEQFF. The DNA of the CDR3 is TGTGCCAGCAGCGCACAACAGGGGAATGAGCAGTTCTTC.

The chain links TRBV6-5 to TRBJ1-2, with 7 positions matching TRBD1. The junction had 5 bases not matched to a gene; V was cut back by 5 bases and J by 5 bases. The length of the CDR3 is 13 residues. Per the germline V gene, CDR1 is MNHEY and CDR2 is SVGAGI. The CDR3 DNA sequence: TGTGCCAGCAGTGGCGGACAGGTTTATGGCTACACCTTC. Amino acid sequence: CASSGGQVYGYTF.

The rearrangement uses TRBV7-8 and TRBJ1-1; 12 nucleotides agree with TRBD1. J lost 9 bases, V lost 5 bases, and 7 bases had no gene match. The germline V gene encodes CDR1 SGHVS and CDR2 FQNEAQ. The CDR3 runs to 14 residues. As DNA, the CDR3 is TGTGCCAGCAGCCCCGGGACAGGGGGCATTAAAGCTTTCTTT. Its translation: CASSPGTGGIKAFF.

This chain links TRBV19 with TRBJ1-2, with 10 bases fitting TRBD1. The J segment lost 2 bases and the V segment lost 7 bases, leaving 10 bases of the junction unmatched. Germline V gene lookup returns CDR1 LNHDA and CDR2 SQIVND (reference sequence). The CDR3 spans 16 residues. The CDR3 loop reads CASNSRMTGGNYGYTF. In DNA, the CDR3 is TGTGCCAGTAATTCCCGAATGACAGGGGGCAACTATGGCTACACCTTC.

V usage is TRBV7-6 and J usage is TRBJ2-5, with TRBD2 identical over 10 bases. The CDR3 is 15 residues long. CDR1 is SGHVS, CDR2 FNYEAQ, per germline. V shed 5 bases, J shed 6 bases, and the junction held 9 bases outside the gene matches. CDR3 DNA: TGTGCCAGCAGCCCGAGCGGGGGGGCGACAAAGACCCAGTACTTC. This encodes CASSPSGGATKTQYF.

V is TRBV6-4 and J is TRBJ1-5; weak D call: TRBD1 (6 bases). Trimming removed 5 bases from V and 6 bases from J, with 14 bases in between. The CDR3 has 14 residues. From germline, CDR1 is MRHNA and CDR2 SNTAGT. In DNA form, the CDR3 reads TGTGCCAGCAGTTACACCCTAGGGGGTCAGCCCCAGCATTTT. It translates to CASSYTLGGQPQHF.

The CDR3 DNA follows: TGCGCCAGCAGATCTAGGCAGAACACTGAAGCTTTCTTT. Protein: CASRSRQNTEAFF. V is TRBV5-1 and J is TRBJ1-1; D unresolved. Trimming took off 5 bases at V and 1 base at J, with 9 bases between the two ends. The CDR3 contains 13 residues. Germline CDR1 and CDR2: SGHRS and YFSETQ.

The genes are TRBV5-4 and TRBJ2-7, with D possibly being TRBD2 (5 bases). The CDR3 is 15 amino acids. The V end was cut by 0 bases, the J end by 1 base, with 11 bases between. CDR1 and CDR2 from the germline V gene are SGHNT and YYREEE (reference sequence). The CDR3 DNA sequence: TGTGCCAGCAGCTTGGAGGGAGCAGCATCCTACGAGCAGTACTTC. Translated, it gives CASSLEGAASYEQYF.

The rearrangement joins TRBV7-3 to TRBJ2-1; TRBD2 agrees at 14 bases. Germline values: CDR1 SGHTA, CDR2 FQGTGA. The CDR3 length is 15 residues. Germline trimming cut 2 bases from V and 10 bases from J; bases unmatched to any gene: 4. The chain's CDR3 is CASSLVGTSGREQFF. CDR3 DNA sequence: TGTGCCAGCAGCTTAGTCGGGACTAGCGGGAGAGAGCAGTTCTTC.

The CDR3 protein is CASGLGDRNIQYF. CDR3 coding DNA: TGTGCTAGTGGTTTGGGGGACAGAAACATTCAGTACTTC. This chain links TRBV12-5 with TRBJ2-4, with 7 bases identical to TRBD1. The CDR3 contains 13 residues. The V segment lost 1 base and the J segment 6 bases; nucleotides outside the gene matches: 0. Germline V gene sequence: CDR1 LGHNT, CDR2 FRNRAP.

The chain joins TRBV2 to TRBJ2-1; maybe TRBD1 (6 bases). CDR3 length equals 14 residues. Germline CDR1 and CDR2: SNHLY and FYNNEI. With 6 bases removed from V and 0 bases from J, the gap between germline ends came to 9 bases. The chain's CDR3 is CASSLDSSYNEQFF. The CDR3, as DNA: TGTGCCAGCAGCCTGGACAGCTCCTACAATGAGCAGTTCTTC.